This entry features one TCR beta chain sequence. Germline V CDR1 and CDR2: SGHTA, FQGTGA. After removal of 2 bases from V and 2 bases from J, the junction contained 15 bases not matched to a gene. The CDR3 extends over 19 amino acids. The data stem from a study of blood T cell repertoires in COVID-19. Overall study context: COVID-19 samples from acute and convalescent phases originated in the United States, Italy and Spain. Nucleic acid was either cDNA or gDNA, and it came from T cells, B-cell-depleted T cells, or PBMCs.

Data came from immunoSEQ multiplex PCR; TCRdb stores just in-frame clones and leaves some out. The sample shows more than 200,000 clones, less than 90% of them seen only once. This clonotype was sampled from a man aged 35 to 55 with acute or convalescent COVID-19. Input material: peripheral blood. The chain has TRBV7-3 and TRBJ2-1; TRBD2 matches at 7 bases. The CDR3 sequence: CASSLEAGEEFFAYNEQFF. The CDR3 region has the DNA TGTGCCAGCAGCTTAGAGGCGGGAGAGGAATTTTTTGCCTACAATGAGCAGTTCTTC.